This T cell receptor (beta chain) comes out of a study of CD8 T cells in Susac syndrome. CD8+ and CD4+ T cells from blood underwent TCR beta sequencing. The multiple sclerosis control group consisted of treatment-naive patients whose relapsing-remitting disease, which was either stable or active, fulfilled revised McDonald criteria. TEMRA cells were FACS-enriched, unlike CD8+ and CD4+ T cells, which were negatively isolated. This clonotype has only one observation. Trimming took 6 bases from V and 1 from J; bases not matched to a gene: 11. The V gene's germline CDR1 is SEHNR and CDR2 FQNEAQ (reference sequence). The CDR3 contains 17 residues. Random hexamers were used to reverse transcribe an amount of roughly 0.45 to 1 ug RNA. Amplification of TCR beta CDR3 was carried out by immunoSEQ multiplex PCR, which covered 54 Vbeta and 13 Jbeta segments. From the immunoSEQ multiplex PCR reads, TCRdb called clonotypes with MiXCR, one entry per CDR3 protein. The sample lists some 260,000 distinct CDR3 sequences, about 85% seen once, with around 0.12% in the top ten.

The sample taken for sequencing was CD8+ T cells from PBMCs. The source is a human donor with multiple sclerosis. The genes are TRBV7-9 and TRBJ1-1; 10 bases are a match to TRBD1. The CDR3 DNA sequence: TGTGCCAGCAGGCTAACTGGACAGGGGGTATCGAACACTGAAGCTTTCTTT. It translates to CASRLTGQGVSNTEAFF.